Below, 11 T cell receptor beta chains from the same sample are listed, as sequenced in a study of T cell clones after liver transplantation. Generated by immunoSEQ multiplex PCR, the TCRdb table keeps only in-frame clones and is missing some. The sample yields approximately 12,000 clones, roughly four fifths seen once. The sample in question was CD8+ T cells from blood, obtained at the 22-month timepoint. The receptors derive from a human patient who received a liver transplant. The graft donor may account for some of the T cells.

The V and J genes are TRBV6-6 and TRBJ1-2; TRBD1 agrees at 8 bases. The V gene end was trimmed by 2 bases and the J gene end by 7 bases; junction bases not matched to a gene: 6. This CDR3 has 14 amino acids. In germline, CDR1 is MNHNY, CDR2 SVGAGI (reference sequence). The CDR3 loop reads CASSYDQTGGGYTF. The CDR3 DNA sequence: TGTGCCAGCAGTTACGATCAAACAGGGGGTGGCTACACCTTC.

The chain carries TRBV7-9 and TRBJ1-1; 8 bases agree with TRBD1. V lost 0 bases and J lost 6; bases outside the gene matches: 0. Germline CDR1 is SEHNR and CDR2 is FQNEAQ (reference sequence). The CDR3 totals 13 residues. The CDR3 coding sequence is TGTGCCAGCAGCTTAGCACAGGGGGCTGAAGCTTTCTTT. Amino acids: CASSLAQGAEAFF.

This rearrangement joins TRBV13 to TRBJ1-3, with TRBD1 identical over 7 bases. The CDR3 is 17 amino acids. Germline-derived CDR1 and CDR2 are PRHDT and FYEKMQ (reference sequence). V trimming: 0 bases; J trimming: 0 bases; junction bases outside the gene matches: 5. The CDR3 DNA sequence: TGTGCCAGCAGCTTAGGCCTAGGGACAGTCTCTGGAAACACCATATATTTT. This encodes CASSLGLGTVSGNTIYF.

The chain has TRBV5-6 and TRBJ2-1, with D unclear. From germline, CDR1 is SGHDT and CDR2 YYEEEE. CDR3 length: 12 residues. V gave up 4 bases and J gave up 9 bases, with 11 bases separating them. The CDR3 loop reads CASSQGKGEQFF. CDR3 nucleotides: TGTGCCAGCAGCCAAGGCAAGGGTGAGCAGTTCTTC. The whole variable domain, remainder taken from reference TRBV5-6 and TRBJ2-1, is DAGVTQSPTHLIKTRGQQVTLRCSPKSGHDTVSWYQQALGQGPQFIFQYYEEEERQRGNFPDRFSGHQFPNYSSELNVNALLLGDSALYLCASSQGKGEQFFGPGTRLTVL.

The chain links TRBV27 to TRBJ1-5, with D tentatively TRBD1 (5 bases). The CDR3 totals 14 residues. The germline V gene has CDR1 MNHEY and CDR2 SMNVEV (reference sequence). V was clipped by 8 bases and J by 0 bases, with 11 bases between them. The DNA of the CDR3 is TGTGCCAGCGCCGACGGACATAGCAATCAGCCCCAGCATTTT. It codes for CASADGHSNQPQHF.

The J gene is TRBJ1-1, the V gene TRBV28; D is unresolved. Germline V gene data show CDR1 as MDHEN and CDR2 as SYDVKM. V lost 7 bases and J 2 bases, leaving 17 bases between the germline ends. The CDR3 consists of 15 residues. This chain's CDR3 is CASTLGWTPNTEAFF. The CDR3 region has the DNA TGTGCCAGCACTCTGGGCTGGACCCCAAACACTGAAGCTTTCTTT.

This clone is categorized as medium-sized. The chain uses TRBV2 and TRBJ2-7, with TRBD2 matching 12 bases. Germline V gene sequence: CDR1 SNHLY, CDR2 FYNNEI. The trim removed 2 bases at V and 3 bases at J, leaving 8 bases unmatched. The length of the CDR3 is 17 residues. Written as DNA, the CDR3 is TGTGCCAGCAGTGAAATAGGGACTAGCGGGTCATACTACGAGCAGTACTTC. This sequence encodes CASSEIGTSGSYYEQYF. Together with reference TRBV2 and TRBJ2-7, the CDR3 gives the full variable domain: EPEVTQTPSHQVTQMGQEVILRCVPISNHLYFYWYRQILGQKVEFLVSFYNNEISEKSEIFDDQFSVERPDGSNFTLKIRSTKLEDSAMYFCASSEIGTSGSYYEQYFGPGTRLTVT.

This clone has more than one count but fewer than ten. This CDR3 reads CASPYIPGTHRRVPDTQYF. For the CDR3, the DNA is TGTGCCAGCCCCTATATACCCGGGACCCACCGACGGGTCCCAGATACGCAGTATTTT. The genes are TRBV28 and TRBJ2-3; either TRBD1 or TRBD2 may fit D (5 bases each). Germline values: CDR1 MDHEN, CDR2 SYDVKM. The CDR3 runs to 19 residues. Trimming took 8 bases from V and 4 from J, leaving 31 bases between them.

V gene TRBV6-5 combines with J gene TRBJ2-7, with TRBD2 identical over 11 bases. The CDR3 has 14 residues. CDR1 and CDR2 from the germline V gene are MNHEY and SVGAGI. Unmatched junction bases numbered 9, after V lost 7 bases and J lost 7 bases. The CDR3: CASNVAGGPNEQYF. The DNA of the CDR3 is TGTGCCAGCAACGTAGCGGGGGGGCCGAATGAGCAGTACTTC.

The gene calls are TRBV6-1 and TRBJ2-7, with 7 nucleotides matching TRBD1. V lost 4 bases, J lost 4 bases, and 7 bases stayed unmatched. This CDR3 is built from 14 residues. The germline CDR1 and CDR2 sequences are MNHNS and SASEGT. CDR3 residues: CASSVWGQMYEQYF. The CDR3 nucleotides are TGTGCCAGCAGTGTATGGGGACAGATGTACGAGCAGTACTTC.

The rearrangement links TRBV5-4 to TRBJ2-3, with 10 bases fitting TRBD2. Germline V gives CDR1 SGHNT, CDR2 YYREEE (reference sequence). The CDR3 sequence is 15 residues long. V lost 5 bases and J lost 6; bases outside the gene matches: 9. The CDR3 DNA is TGTGCCAGCAGTTCGTTAGCGGGGGGTGCGGATACGCAGTATTTT. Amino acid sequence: CASSSLAGGADTQYF.